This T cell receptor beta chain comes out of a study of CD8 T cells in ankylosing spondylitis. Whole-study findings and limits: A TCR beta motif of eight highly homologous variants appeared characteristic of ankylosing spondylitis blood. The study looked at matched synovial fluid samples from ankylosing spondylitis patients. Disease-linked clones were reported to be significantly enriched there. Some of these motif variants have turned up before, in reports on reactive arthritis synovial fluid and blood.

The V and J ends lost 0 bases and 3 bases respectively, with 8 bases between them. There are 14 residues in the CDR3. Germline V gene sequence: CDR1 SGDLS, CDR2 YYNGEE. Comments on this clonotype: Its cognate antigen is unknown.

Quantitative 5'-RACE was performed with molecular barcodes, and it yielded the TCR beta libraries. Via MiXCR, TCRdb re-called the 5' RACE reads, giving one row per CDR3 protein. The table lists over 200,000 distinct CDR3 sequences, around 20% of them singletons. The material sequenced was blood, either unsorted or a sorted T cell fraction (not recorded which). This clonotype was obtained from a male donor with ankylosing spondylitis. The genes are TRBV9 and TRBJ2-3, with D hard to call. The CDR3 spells CASSVAPPTDTQYF. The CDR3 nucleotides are TGTGCCAGCAGCGTAGCCCCCCCAACAGATACGCAGTATTTT. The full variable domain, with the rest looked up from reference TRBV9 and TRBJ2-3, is DSGVTQTPKHLITATGQRVTLRCSPRSGDLSVYWYQQSLDQGLQFLIQYYNGEERAKGNILERFSAQQFPDLHSELNLSSLELGDSALYFCASSVAPPTDTQYFGPGTRLTVL.